These 3 T cell receptor beta chains share one sample of origin, sequenced in a study of blood T cell repertoires in COVID-19. Assay used: immunoSEQ multiplex PCR; TCRdb lists only in-frame clones, some missing. The data show 75,000 to 100,000 clones, 75% to 90% seen once. The sequenced sample consisted of peripheral blood. Receptors originate from a human donor in a cohort sampled during active COVID-19.

V usage is TRBV3-1 (or the pseudogene TRBV3-2) and J usage is TRBJ2-2, with D unclear. CDR1 and CDR2 from the germline V gene are LGHDT and YNNKEL (reference sequence). Deletions cut 1 base from V and 0 bases from J, with 6 bases between. This CDR3 has 15 residues. CDR3 sequence: CASSQGNPNTGELFF. The CDR3 DNA reads TGTGCCAGCAGCCAAGGTAATCCGAACACCGGGGAGCTGTTTTTT.

The V gene is TRBV21-1, the J gene TRBJ2-7; the D segment call TRBD1 is taken from the table without a DNA check. TRBV21-1 is designated a pseudogene. This CDR3 spans 16 amino acids. This CDR3 is CASSTNRDRVPHEQYF. CDR3 nucleotides: TGTGCCAGCAGCACTAACCGGGACAGGGTCCCCCACGAGCAGTACTTC.

This clone was counted between two and nine times. This chain joins TRBV27 and TRBJ2-1, with no clear D. The V end lost 6 bases, the J end lost 8 bases, and 14 bases lay between the germline ends. The CDR3 is made up of 13 amino acids. Germline lookup yields CDR1 MNHEY and CDR2 SMNVEV (reference sequence). The DNA of the CDR3 is TGTGCCAGCAGGTCATGGTCTTCGGATGAGCAGTTCTTC. It encodes CASRSWSSDEQFF.